One sample yielded the 20 T cell receptor beta chains listed below, sequenced in a study of shared clonotypes between healthy human individuals. The method was immunoSEQ multiplex PCR; TCRdb's version includes in-frame clones alone and lacks a portion of them. In the table there are over 700,000 clones, 55% to 80% of which are singletons. The sequenced material came from memory CD4+ T cells sorted from blood. Subset meaning: CD45RA-negative fraction. The origin of the receptors is a woman aged 25 to 45 in good health.

The chain couples TRBV10-2 to TRBJ2-1; TRBD1 agrees at 7 bases. CDR3 length: 16 amino acids. V shed 7 bases and J 0 bases; nucleotides not matched to a gene: 9. The germline V gene encodes CDR1 WSHSY and CDR2 SAAADI. This CDR3 is CASNTGQAISYNEQFF. As DNA, the CDR3 is TGCGCCAGCAATACCGGACAGGCCATCTCCTACAATGAGCAGTTCTTC.

As concerns this clone: Other DNA sequences in this sample translate to the same CDR3. The gene calls are TRBV5-1 and TRBJ1-1, with D hard to call. The V end was cut by 2 bases, the J end by 2 bases, with 1 base between. CDR1 and CDR2 from the germline V gene are SGHRS and YFSETQ. The CDR3 consists of 11 residues. In DNA form, the CDR3 reads TGCGCCAGCAGCTTAAACACTGAAGCTTTCTTT. Residues: CASSLNTEAFF.

The chain joins TRBV5-1 to TRBJ2-5, with D perhaps matching TRBD2 (6 bases). Per the germline V gene, CDR1 is SGHRS and CDR2 is YFSETQ. The germline V and J ends were trimmed by 1 base and 4 bases, with 17 bases remaining between them. The CDR3 runs to 16 residues. The DNA of the CDR3 is TGCGCCAGCAGCTTGTTACGGGAGTCGAGAGGAGAGACCCAGTACTTC. It encodes CASSLLRESRGETQYF.

This chain connects TRBV25-1 to TRBJ2-3, with unresolved D. The CDR3 length is 14 residues. Trimming took off 2 bases at V and 6 bases at J, with 12 bases between the two ends. CDR1 and CDR2 from the germline V gene are MGHDK and SYGVNS. The DNA of the CDR3 is TGTGCCAGCAGTGAACGTAGGGTCCATGATACGCAGTATTTT. Translated, it gives CASSERRVHDTQYF. The whole variable domain, remainder taken from reference TRBV25-1 and TRBJ2-3, is EADIYQTPRYLVIGTGKKITLECSQTMGHDKMYWYQQDPGMELHLIHYSYGVNSTEKGDLSSESTVSRIRTEHFPLTLESARPSHTSQYLCASSERRVHDTQYFGPGTRLTVL.

The rearrangement joins TRBV10-3 to TRBJ2-3; D might be TRBD1 (5 bases). Looked up from germline, CDR1 is ENHRY and CDR2 is SYGVKD. Trimming removed 7 bases at V and 0 bases at J, with 8 bases between. The CDR3 loop spans 13 amino acids. The CDR3 region is CAINQGSTDTQYF. The CDR3 nucleotides are TGTGCCATCAATCAGGGAAGCACAGATACGCAGTATTTT.

Concerning this clone: The same CDR3 arises from other DNA sequences in this sample as well. The chain is built from TRBV19 and TRBJ2-1, with TRBD2 matching 7 bases. The germline gives CDR1 LNHDA, CDR2 SQIVND (reference sequence). This CDR3 has 15 amino acids. V was clipped by 1 base and J by 4 bases; unmatched bases: 4. The CDR3 here is CASSIAGGVYNEQFF. The DNA for the CDR3 is TGTGCCAGTAGTATAGCGGGAGGAGTGTACAATGAGCAGTTCTTC.

This clone was seen a handful of times. This chain joins TRBV2 and TRBJ1-3; D might be TRBD1 (5 bases). V was trimmed by 4 bases and J by 3 bases, leaving 10 bases between them. The CDR3 contains 14 residues. Germline CDR1 SNHLY, CDR2 FYNNEI. The CDR3 DNA reads TGTGCCAGCAGTGTAACGGGGCTTGGAAACACCATATATTTT. Translation: CASSVTGLGNTIYF.

V and J are TRBV5-1 and TRBJ2-3; 9 nucleotides match TRBD2. Germline trimming cut 0 bases from V and 4 bases from J; bases unmatched to any gene: 6. Germline CDR1 and CDR2: SGHRS and YFSETQ. The CDR3 runs to 16 residues. The CDR3 loop reads CASSLGSSGASDTQYF. The CDR3 coding sequence is TGCGCCAGCAGCTTGGGGTCTAGCGGGGCCTCAGATACGCAGTATTTT.

This chain uses TRBV25-1 with TRBJ2-7, with 9 bases lining up with TRBD1. J lost 6 bases, V lost 5 bases, and 5 bases had no gene match. The V gene's germline CDR1 is MGHDK and CDR2 SYGVNS. This CDR3 is built from 13 residues. The CDR3 coding sequence is TGTGCCAGCAGTTTGGGACAGGGCAGCGAGCAGTACTTC. It is translated as CASSLGQGSEQYF.

The sample holds one count of this clone. J is TRBJ1-4 and V is TRBV2, with no clear D. V lost 5 bases to trimming and J lost 8 bases, with 18 bases between them. CDR1 and CDR2 from the germline V gene are SNHLY and FYNNEI. The CDR3 spans 15 residues. Written as DNA, the CDR3 is TGTGCCAGCAGTACGACGGGTCCGACCGGGGAAAAACTGTTTTTT. Translated: CASSTTGPTGEKLFF.

This sequence joins TRBV5-6 and TRBJ2-7, with a weak D call TRBD2 (6 bases). V lost 2 bases, J lost 3 bases, and 12 bases lay in between. Germline V lookup: CDR1 SGHDT, CDR2 YYEEEE. The CDR3 is 14 residues long. CDR3 loop: CASSFSLGGYEQYF. CDR3 coding DNA: TGTGCCAGCAGCTTCTCACTGGGGGGCTACGAGCAGTACTTC.

Only a few counts were recorded for this clone. The rearrangement links TRBV11-2 to TRBJ2-5, with TRBD1 matching over 7 bases. The J call is doubtful: the DNA matches TRBJ2-7 better. This CDR3 contains 15 residues. From germline, CDR1 is SGHAT and CDR2 FQNNGV. This CDR3 is CASSLVTGFTYEQYF. CDR3 sequence (DNA): TGTGCCAGCAGCTTAGTGACAGGGTTCACCTACGAGCAGTACTTC.

Here the CDR3 reads CATDLGTSAYEQYF. The CDR3 bases are TGTGCCACCGATCTTGGGACTAGCGCCTACGAGCAGTACTTC. This chain uses TRBV10-3 with TRBJ2-7; 10 nucleotides match TRBD2. CDR1 and CDR2 (germline): ENHRY, SYGVKD. Germline trimming cut 10 bases from V and 2 bases from J; bases unmatched to any gene: 8. The CDR3 has 14 amino acids.

This clone was counted a single time. The sample contains more than one DNA sequence encoding this CDR3. This chain connects TRBV18 to TRBJ2-5; D is undetermined. V lost 3 bases and J lost 4, with 12 bases in between. Germline-derived CDR1 and CDR2 are KGHSH and LQKENI. The CDR3 is 14 residues long. In nucleotides, the CDR3 is TGTGCCAGCTCACCCGGACCGGGCGGAGAGACCCAGTACTTC. As protein: CASSPGPGGETQYF.

The V gene is TRBV18, the J gene TRBJ2-7; 7 nucleotides agree with TRBD2. The CDR3 is 15 amino acids. Trimming cost V 4 bases and J 4 bases; bases outside gene matches: 10. Germline CDR1 KGHSH, CDR2 LQKENI. CDR3 amino acids: CASSLGTGRPYEQYF. Written as DNA, the CDR3 is TGTGCCAGCTCACTGGGGACCGGGAGGCCTTACGAGCAGTACTTC.

This clone has only a few counts. The chain employs TRBV29-1 and TRBJ2-1, with TRBD2 identical over 9 bases. The V and J ends lost 1 base and 7 bases, in that order; junction bases with no gene match: 8. Germline lookup yields CDR1 SQVTM and CDR2 ANQGSEA. CDR3 length equals 15 residues. The CDR3 reads CSVEGSSGRLNEQFF. The CDR3 region has the DNA TGCAGCGTTGAAGGATCCAGCGGGAGGTTAAATGAGCAGTTCTTC.

This clone was detected a few times. The chain uses TRBV21-1 and TRBJ1-1; TRBD1, as called in the table, went unchecked against the DNA. TRBV21-1 is labeled a pseudogene. The CDR3 contains 19 residues. The CDR3 region is CASSLHHGTGGLMNTEAFF. The CDR3 DNA reads TGTGCCAGCAGCCTTCATCATGGGACAGGTGGATTAATGAACACTGAAGCTTTCTTT.

In this sample, this clone turned up a few times. This same CDR3 is encoded by further DNA sequences in the sample. V usage is TRBV6-5 and J usage is TRBJ2-7, with 9 bases that match TRBD1. Unmatched junction bases numbered 7, after V lost 1 base and J lost 3 bases. This CDR3 has 16 amino acids. CDR1 is MNHEY and CDR2 is SVGAGI in the germline V gene. For the CDR3, the DNA is TGTGCCAGCAGTTACTTTCCCCCGGGACAGGGCTACGAGCAGTACTTC. Translated: CASSYFPPGQGYEQYF.

In its sample, this clone was seen once. V is TRBV27 and J is TRBJ2-3; D perhaps matches TRBD1 (5 bases). In germline, CDR1 is MNHEY, CDR2 SMNVEV (reference sequence). Trimming pared 5 bases from V and 3 bases from J, leaving 15 bases between. The CDR3 covers 15 residues. CDR3 sequence reads: CASSLSQGLTDTQYF. For the CDR3, the DNA is TGTGCCAGCAGTCTGTCTCAGGGTTTAACAGATACGCAGTATTTT.

The chain carries TRBV5-4 and TRBJ1-1, with D unresolved. This CDR3 is 14 amino acids long. Trimming stripped 2 bases from V and 6 bases from J, with 14 bases between. Germline V gene lookup returns CDR1 SGHNT and CDR2 YYREEE (reference sequence). The chain's CDR3 is CASSFRAPSAEAFF. The CDR3 DNA sequence: TGTGCCAGCAGCTTCAGAGCTCCCTCGGCTGAAGCTTTCTTT.